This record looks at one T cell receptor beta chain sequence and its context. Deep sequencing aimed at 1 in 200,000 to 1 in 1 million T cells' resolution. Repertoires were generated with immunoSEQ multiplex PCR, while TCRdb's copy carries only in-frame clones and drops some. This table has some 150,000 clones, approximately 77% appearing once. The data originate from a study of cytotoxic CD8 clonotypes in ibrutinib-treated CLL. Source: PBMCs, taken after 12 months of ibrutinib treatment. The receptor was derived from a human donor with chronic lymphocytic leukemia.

DNA for the CDR3: TGTGCCAGCAGGGACGGGACGGCGGGCTATGGCTACACCTTC. Protein: CASRDGTAGYGYTF. The J gene is TRBJ1-2, the V gene TRBV28; the D gene is possibly TRBD1 (5 bases). This CDR3 spans 14 amino acids. Trimming pared 6 bases from V and 4 bases from J, leaving 15 bases between. Per germline, CDR1 MDHEN and CDR2 SYDVKM.